The 15 T cell receptor beta chains below come from one sample, sequenced in a study of cytomegalovirus exposure and HLA in healthy donors. PCR amplification relied on 60 Vbeta primers (plus 13 Jbeta primers). This table comes from immunoSEQ multiplex PCR, and its TCRdb copy is limited to in-frame clones, with some not included. This table holds 90,000 to 120,000 clones, around 77% found once. Sequencing was done on a sample of PBMCs. The receptors originated from a man younger than 35 in good health and CMV-seronegative.

V and J are TRBV19 and TRBJ2-3; 12 bases map to TRBD2. CDR1 is LNHDA and CDR2 is SQIVND in the germline V gene (reference sequence). The CDR3 length is 17 residues. After removal of 6 bases from V and 0 bases from J, the junction contained 7 bases not matched to a gene. The CDR3 reads CASRTGLAGTSTDTQYF. The CDR3 DNA follows: TGTGCCAGTAGAACCGGACTAGCGGGGACTAGCACAGATACGCAGTATTTT.

This clone was detected only a few times. The rearrangement joins TRBV7-2 to TRBJ1-2; TRBD1 might be the D (6 bases). The V end lost 4 bases, the J end lost 7 bases, and 19 bases lay between the germline ends. This CDR3 spans 15 amino acids. Germline-derived CDR1 and CDR2 are SGHTA and FQGNSA. The CDR3 nucleotides are TGTGCCAGCAGCTCGAAAGAGGGGGTTTGGGGTGGCTACACCTTC. This sequence encodes CASSSKEGVWGGYTF.

This clone showed up just a few times. The chain joins TRBV19 to TRBJ1-1, with 9 positions matching TRBD1. After removal of 5 bases from V and 5 bases from J, the junction contained 9 bases not matched to a gene. CDR3 length: 15 amino acids. Per the germline V gene, CDR1 is LNHDA and CDR2 is SQIVND (reference sequence). The CDR3 reads CASSAQQGARTEAFF. The CDR3, as DNA: TGTGCCAGTAGTGCCCAACAGGGGGCGAGGACTGAAGCTTTCTTT.

This chain links TRBV9 with TRBJ1-3, with D hard to call. This CDR3 region has 18 residues. The V gene's germline CDR1 is SGDLS and CDR2 YYNGEE. V dropped 3 bases and J dropped 4 bases, with 23 bases sitting between them. CDR3 in amino acids: CASSAPRGGQAGGNTIYF. CDR3 nucleotides: TGTGCCAGCAGCGCCCCCCGGGGAGGGCAGGCCGGGGGAAACACCATATATTTT.

The V call is TRBV5-5, the J call TRBJ2-1; D is perhaps TRBD1 (5 bases). Germline loops: CDR1 SGHKS, CDR2 YYEKEE (reference sequence). Trimming left V 4 bases short and J 11 bases short, with 13 bases between. This CDR3 has 12 residues. CDR3 loop: CASSLRQPQQFF. The CDR3, as DNA: TGTGCCAGCAGCCTCCGACAGCCGCAGCAGTTCTTC.

The chain links TRBV18 to TRBJ1-5, with D possibly TRBD1 on 5 matching bases. Germline CDR1 is KGHSH and CDR2 is LQKENI. This CDR3 comprises 13 residues. The germline V and J ends were trimmed by 6 bases and 5 bases, with 11 bases remaining between them. In DNA form, the CDR3 reads TGTGCCAGCTCTCGGACACTTGATCAGCCCCAGCATTTT. Translated: CASSRTLDQPQHF.

J is TRBJ2-1 and V is TRBV2, with 7 nucleotides matching TRBD2. This CDR3 comprises 12 residues. V shed 11 bases and J 3 bases; nucleotides not matched to a gene: 4. The V gene's germline CDR1 is SNHLY and CDR2 FYNNEI. The CDR3 region is CAGGVFYNEQFF. The CDR3 bases are TGTGCCGGGGGGGTGTTCTACAATGAGCAGTTCTTC.

The V call is TRBV6-5, the J call TRBJ2-1; 7 bases match TRBD2. Germline V gives CDR1 MNHEY, CDR2 SVGAGI. V trimming: 7 bases; J trimming: 9 bases; junction bases outside the gene matches: 9. The CDR3 totals 13 residues. In DNA form, the CDR3 reads TGTGCCAGCACCCCCCCGGGGGGTTTTGAGCAGTTCTTC. Translation gives CASTPPGGFEQFF.

The rearrangement uses TRBV6-1 and TRBJ1-2; D gene uncertain. The CDR3 consists of 15 residues. The germline V gene encodes CDR1 MNHNS and CDR2 SASEGT. V shed 2 bases and J shed 0 bases, with 10 bases lying between them. The CDR3 DNA sequence: TGTGCCAGCAGTGAAATAGTTATAGCTAACTATGGCTACACCTTC. Its protein product is CASSEIVIANYGYTF.

The CDR3 spells CASSAGQGVEQYF. CDR3 in DNA: TGTGCCAGCAGCGCCGGACAGGGGGTAGAGCAGTACTTC. V is TRBV2 and J is TRBJ2-7, with TRBD1 matching over 10 bases. Germline trimming cut 6 bases from V and 7 bases from J; bases unmatched to any gene: 6. CDR1 is SNHLY, CDR2 FYNNEI, per germline. The CDR3 covers 13 residues.

This clone was detected only a few times. The genes are TRBV6-5 and TRBJ2-2, with TRBD2 as a possible D gene (7 bases). From germline, CDR1 is MNHEY and CDR2 SVGAGI. This CDR3 contains 15 residues. V was trimmed by 6 bases and J by 6 bases, leaving 17 bases between them. In nucleotides, the CDR3 is TGTGCCAGCAGCCCCCAAGGGGGGGTCCCCGGGGAGCTGTTTTTT. This gives the protein CASSPQGGVPGELFF.

This chain joins TRBV5-3 and TRBJ2-2; TRBD1 matches 7 bases. TRBV5-3 is flagged as an ORF with uncertain function. The ends lost 4 bases at V and 6 bases at J; junction bases unmatched: 15. This CDR3 has 17 amino acids. The CDR3 DNA is TGTGCCAGAAGCCCCCGGACAGGAAGAACAACCGCCGGGGAGCTGTTTTTT. Its translation is CARSPRTGRTTAGELFF.

The V and J genes are TRBV2 and TRBJ2-3; a possible D gene is TRBD2 (7 bases). Germline lookup yields CDR1 SNHLY and CDR2 FYNNEI. This CDR3 contains 15 residues. The V end lost 4 bases, the J end lost 4 bases, and 15 bases lay between the germline ends. CDR3 nucleotide sequence: TGTGCCAGCAGTGTGGGGGGGAAGGGGGCAGATACGCAGTATTTT. Translation gives CASSVGGKGADTQYF.

This rearrangement joins TRBV2 to TRBJ2-7; 8 nucleotides align to TRBD1. The V segment lost 8 bases and the J segment 7 bases; nucleotides outside the gene matches: 13. Germline lookup yields CDR1 SNHLY and CDR2 FYNNEI. The CDR3 runs 14 residues. The CDR3 DNA reads as TGTGCCAGCCACCTAGACAGGGGACGAAGGGAGCAGTACTTC. Protein: CASHLDRGRREQYF.

This clone was recorded only once. The chain combines TRBV7-9 with TRBJ1-2; 8 nucleotides agree with TRBD1. Per germline, CDR1 SEHNR and CDR2 FQNEAQ (reference sequence). The ends lost 3 bases at V and 1 base at J; junction bases unmatched: 4. The CDR3 totals 15 residues. CDR3 DNA sequence: TGTGCCAGCAGCTTGGCGACAGGGGTTAACTATGGCTACACCTTC. It codes for CASSLATGVNYGYTF. Drawing the rest from reference TRBV7-9 and TRBJ1-2, the complete variable domain is DTGVSQNPRHKITKRGQNVTFRCDPISEHNRLYWYRQTLGQGPEFLTYFQNEAQLEKSRLLSDRFSAERPKGSFSTLEIQRTEQGDSAMYLCASSLATGVNYGYTFGSGTRLTVV.